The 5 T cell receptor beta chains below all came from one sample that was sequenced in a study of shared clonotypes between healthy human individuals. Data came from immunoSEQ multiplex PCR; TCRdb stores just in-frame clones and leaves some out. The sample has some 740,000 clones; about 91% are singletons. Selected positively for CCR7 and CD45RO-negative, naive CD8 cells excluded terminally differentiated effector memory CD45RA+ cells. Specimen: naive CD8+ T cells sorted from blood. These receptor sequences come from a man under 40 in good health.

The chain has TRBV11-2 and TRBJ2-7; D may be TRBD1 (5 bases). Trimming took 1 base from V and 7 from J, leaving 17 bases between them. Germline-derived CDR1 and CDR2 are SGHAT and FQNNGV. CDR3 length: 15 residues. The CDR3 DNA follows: TGTGCCAGCAGCTTAGGAAGGCAGGGATATGGGGAGCAGTACTTC. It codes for CASSLGRQGYGEQYF.

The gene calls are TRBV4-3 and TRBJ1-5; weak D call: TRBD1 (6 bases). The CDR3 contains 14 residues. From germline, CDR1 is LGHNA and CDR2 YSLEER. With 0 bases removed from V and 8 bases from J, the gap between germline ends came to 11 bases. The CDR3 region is CASSQEAGVKPQHF. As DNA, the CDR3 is TGCGCCAGCAGCCAAGAAGCAGGGGTGAAGCCCCAGCATTTT.

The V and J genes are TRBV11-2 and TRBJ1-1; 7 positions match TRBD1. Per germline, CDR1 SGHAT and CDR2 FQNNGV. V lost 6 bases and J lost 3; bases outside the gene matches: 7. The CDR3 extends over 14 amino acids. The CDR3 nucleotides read TGTGCCAGCAGATTGACAGGGACCGACACTGAAGCTTTCTTT. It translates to CASRLTGTDTEAFF. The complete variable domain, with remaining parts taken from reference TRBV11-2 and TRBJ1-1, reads EAGVAQSPRYKIIEKRQSVAFWCNPISGHATLYWYQQILGQGPKLLIQFQNNGVVDDSQLPKDRFSAERLKGVDSTLKIQPAKLEDSAVYLCASRLTGTDTEAFFGQGTRLTVV.

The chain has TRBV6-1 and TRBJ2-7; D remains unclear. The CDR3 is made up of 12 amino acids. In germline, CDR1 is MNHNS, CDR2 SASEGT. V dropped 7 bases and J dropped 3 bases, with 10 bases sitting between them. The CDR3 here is CASTGRVYEQYF. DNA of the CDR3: TGTGCCAGCACGGGTAGGGTCTACGAGCAGTACTTC.

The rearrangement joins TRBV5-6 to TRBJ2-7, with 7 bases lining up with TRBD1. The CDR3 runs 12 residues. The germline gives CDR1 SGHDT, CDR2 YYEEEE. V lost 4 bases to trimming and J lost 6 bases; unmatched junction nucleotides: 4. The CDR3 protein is CASSKDRVEQYF. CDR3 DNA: TGTGCCAGCAGCAAAGACAGGGTCGAGCAGTACTTC.